Below are 20 T cell receptor beta chains sequenced from a single sample in a study of T cells in Graves' hyperthyroidism and ophthalmopathy. RNA transcripts provided the source from which TCR beta CDR3 regions were amplified. Researchers ran a first-round RT-PCR on the TCR CDR3 using the HTBI primer set. TCRdb recomputed calls from the multiplex PCR reads with MiXCR, one row per CDR3 protein. The table includes nearly 600,000 distinct CDR3 sequences, 12% to 15% detected once. The material sequenced was blood. All receptors derive from a woman younger than 35 with Graves' ophthalmopathy.

In this sample, this clonotype turned up many times. The CDR3 protein is CASSSVRFGVSGYTF. The CDR3 DNA follows: TGTGCCAGCAGCTCGGTTAGGTTCGGTGTATCGGGCTACACCTTC. This chain joins TRBV11-2 and TRBJ1-2, with unresolved D. The CDR3 runs 15 residues. The V end lost 4 bases, the J end lost 8 bases, and 20 bases lay between the germline ends. Germline assignment: CDR1 SGHAT and CDR2 FQNNGV.

This clonotype came up many times. The chain couples TRBV6-5 to TRBJ2-1, with 10 bases identical to TRBD2. With 2 bases clipped from V and 5 bases from J, the junction kept 6 bases outside the gene matches. The CDR3 extends over 16 amino acids. Germline assignment: CDR1 MNHEY and CDR2 SVGAGI. This chain's CDR3 is CASSYAQAGGDNEQFF. CDR3 DNA: TGTGCCAGCAGTTACGCACAAGCGGGAGGGGACAATGAGCAGTTCTTC.

This clonotype was seen at least ten times. This chain connects TRBV7-8 to TRBJ1-4; the D is unclear. V shed 7 bases and J shed 3 bases, with 15 bases lying between them. Germline V gene data show CDR1 as SGHVS and CDR2 as FQNEAQ. The CDR3 length is 15 residues. CDR3 sequence: CASTPWRAANEKLFF. CDR3 DNA sequence: TGTGCCAGCACCCCCTGGAGAGCGGCTAATGAAAAACTGTTTTTT.

This clonotype was counted ten times or more. The J gene is TRBJ1-2, the V gene TRBV6-6; no clear D. The germline V gene encodes CDR1 MNHNY and CDR2 SVGAGI (reference sequence). The CDR3 consists of 15 residues. V was clipped by 0 bases and J by 7 bases, with 15 bases between them. CDR3 sequence (DNA): TGTGCCAGCAGTTACTCCCGACATTTTCGGAGTGGCTACACCTTC. This sequence encodes CASSYSRHFRSGYTF.

The chain couples TRBV20-1 to TRBJ2-5; D may be TRBD1 or TRBD2 (5 bases each). This CDR3 contains 13 residues. Germline CDR1 reads DFQATT; CDR2 reads SNEGSKA (reference sequence). Trimming took off 3 bases at V and 5 bases at J, with 13 bases between the two ends. DNA of the CDR3: TGCAGTGCTAGCCCGCAGGGAGACGAGACCCAGTACTTC. Translated: CSASPQGDETQYF.

V usage is TRBV6-1 and J usage is TRBJ2-1, with 7 bases aligning to TRBD1. CDR1 is MNHNS and CDR2 is SASEGT in the germline V gene. V lost 7 bases and J lost 6; bases outside the gene matches: 12. CDR3 size: 15 residues. The CDR3 region has the DNA TGTGCCAGCAACCGAGGACAGGTTGGAGGCAATGAGCAGTTCTTC. Its protein product is CASNRGQVGGNEQFF.

Notes on this clonotype: With a much larger clone just one base away, this may be a read error. The chain has TRBV4-1 and TRBJ2-7; 7 bases are shared with TRBD2. The V and J ends lost 1 base and 4 bases, in that order; junction bases with no gene match: 10. This CDR3 comprises 16 residues. From germline, CDR1 is MGHRA and CDR2 YSYEKL. The CDR3 loop reads CASSQVNGREWYEQYF. The CDR3 DNA is TGCGCCAGCAGCCAAGTGAACGGGCGGGAGTGGTACGAGCAGTACTTC.

The chain uses TRBV15 and TRBJ2-6, with D possibly TRBD1 on 5 matching bases. The CDR3 runs to 16 residues. The V gene's germline CDR1 is LNHNV and CDR2 YYDKDF (reference sequence). The V gene lost 1 base and the J gene lost 4 bases, with 11 bases spanning the gap. CDR3 in DNA: TGTGCCACCAGCAGAGGTAGGGGATCCGGGGCCAACGTCCTGACTTTC. This translates into CATSRGRGSGANVLTF.

This clonotype was observed many times. The chain joins TRBV20-1 to TRBJ1-5; 9 bases agree with TRBD1. The CDR3 sequence is 15 residues long. J was trimmed by 5 bases and V by 3 bases; bases with no gene match: 8. The germline CDR1 and CDR2 sequences are DFQATT and SNEGSKA (reference sequence). This chain's CDR3 is CSASLGQGLYQPQHF. CDR3 nucleotide sequence: TGCAGTGCTAGCCTAGGACAGGGGCTTTATCAGCCCCAGCATTTT.

For this clonotype: One base away lies a much larger clone, so this may be a sequencing read error. J is TRBJ2-1 and V is TRBV6-1; 11 nucleotides align to TRBD2. In germline, CDR1 is MNHNS, CDR2 SASEGT. The CDR3 has 15 amino acids. The CDR3 sequence: CACSTRTSGYNEQFF. For the CDR3, the DNA is TGTGCCTGCAGTACAAGGACTAGCGGGTACAATGAGCAGTTCTTC.

The chain carries TRBV5-6 and TRBJ1-5; tentatively, D is TRBD1 (6 bases). The CDR3 sequence is 17 residues long. The V end lost 4 bases, the J end lost 1 base, and 18 bases lay between the germline ends. CDR1 is SGHDT, CDR2 YYEEEE, per germline. The CDR3 region has the DNA TGTGCCAGCAGCCCGGGGGCAGGGGTTGGGAGCAATCAGCCCCAGCATTTT. Protein: CASSPGAGVGSNQPQHF.

This clonotype was seen many times. The J gene is TRBJ1-2, the V gene TRBV5-5; 7 bases are a match to TRBD1. This CDR3 contains 15 residues. Germline lookup yields CDR1 SGHKS and CDR2 YYEKEE (reference sequence). Germline trimming cut 4 bases from V and 2 bases from J; bases unmatched to any gene: 8. The CDR3 here is CASSETGAPNYGYTF. CDR3 bases: TGTGCCAGCAGCGAAACAGGGGCGCCCAACTATGGCTACACCTTC.

The V call is TRBV28, the J call TRBJ1-2; 10 bases agree with TRBD1. V shed 3 bases and J 7 bases; nucleotides not matched to a gene: 5. The CDR3 has 14 residues. The germline V gene has CDR1 MDHEN and CDR2 SYDVKM. CDR3 in DNA: TGTGCCAGCAGTTTGGGGACAGGGGAAGGTGGCTACACCTTC. Residues: CASSLGTGEGGYTF.

Concerning this clonotype: Just one base apart from a much larger clone, this may be a read error. The CDR3, as DNA: TGCAGTGCCCTTAGCGGGAGACGCTACAAGCAGTACTTC. Protein sequence: CSALSGRRYKQYF. The chain links TRBV20-1 to TRBJ2-7; 9 nucleotides align to TRBD2. The CDR3 consists of 13 residues. CDR1 and CDR2 (germline): DFQATT, SNEGSKA (reference sequence).

This clonotype was found many times. V gene TRBV10-3 combines with J gene TRBJ2-7; 9 nucleotides match TRBD2. The V gene end was trimmed by 2 bases and the J gene end by 2 bases; junction bases not matched to a gene: 1. CDR1 ENHRY and CDR2 SYGVKD come from the germline V gene. This CDR3 region has 14 residues. CDR3 coding DNA: TGTGCCATCAGTGAGGTAGCGGGAGCCTACGAGCAGTACTTC. Translated, it gives CAISEVAGAYEQYF.

The V and J genes are TRBV19 and TRBJ1-1; D is unresolved. Trimming pared 4 bases from V and 7 bases from J, leaving 19 bases between. Germline lookup yields CDR1 LNHDA and CDR2 SQIVND (reference sequence). The CDR3 has 15 residues. CDR3 region: CASSRFLDLSVEAFF. CDR3 bases: TGTGCCAGTAGTAGGTTTTTGGACTTGTCGGTTGAAGCTTTCTTT.

This clonotype has ten or more counts. The gene calls are TRBV7-3 and TRBJ1-1; no clear D. The CDR3 spans 13 residues. The germline V and J ends were trimmed by 5 bases and 4 bases, with 11 bases remaining between them. Looked up from germline, CDR1 is SGHTA and CDR2 is FQGTGA. The CDR3 DNA reads TGTGCCAGCAGCGCAGACGTGGGCACTGAAGCTTTCTTT. Translated: CASSADVGTEAFF.

This clonotype was recorded at least ten times. The chain employs TRBV28 and TRBJ1-1; no clear D gene. The germline V gene encodes CDR1 MDHEN and CDR2 SYDVKM. CDR3 length: 15 residues. V gave up 8 bases and J gave up 4 bases, with 20 bases separating them. The DNA for the CDR3 is TGTGCCAGCTTCATGGGGAAGATCGGTGGCACTGAAGCTTTCTTT. Amino acid sequence: CASFMGKIGGTEAFF.

This clonotype was seen many times. The genes are TRBV12-3 or TRBV12-4 and TRBJ2-3; 8 bases map to TRBD2. After removal of 8 bases from V and 2 bases from J, the junction contained 9 bases not matched to a gene. This CDR3 comprises 15 residues. CDR3 protein: CASRPRSGTTDTQYF. As DNA, the CDR3 is TGTGCCAGCCGCCCACGTAGCGGGACCACAGATACGCAGTATTTT.

This clonotype was picked up many times. CDR3 sequence reads: CASSLQGARQPQHF. The CDR3 coding sequence is TGTGCCAGCAGCTTACAGGGGGCTAGACAGCCCCAGCATTTT. The rearrangement uses TRBV11-2 and TRBJ1-5; 8 bases agree with TRBD1. The CDR3 sequence is 14 residues long. J lost 7 bases, V lost 2 bases, and 4 bases had no gene match. CDR1 is SGHAT and CDR2 is FQNNGV in the germline V gene.